Reported below is one TCR beta chain. The sample is drawn from a study of T cell responses to AZD1222 COVID-19 vaccine. The assay was immunoSEQ multiplex PCR, and TCRdb's table has in-frame clones only and misses some. The repertoire holds approximately 140,000 clones, with approximately 90% as singletons. The sequence was obtained from an adult in good health. The starting material was peripheral blood, obtained on day 0 of AZD1222 vaccination.

The CDR3 nucleotides are TGTGCCAGCGAGTCGGGCAGGGAGCAAACCGGGGAGCTGTTTTTT. Its translation: CASESGREQTGELFF. The chain has TRBV28 and TRBJ2-2; D may correspond to TRBD1 or TRBD2 (5 bases each). The germline V gene has CDR1 MDHEN and CDR2 SYDVKM. Trimming took off 8 bases at V and 5 bases at J, with 18 bases between the two ends. The CDR3 consists of 15 residues.